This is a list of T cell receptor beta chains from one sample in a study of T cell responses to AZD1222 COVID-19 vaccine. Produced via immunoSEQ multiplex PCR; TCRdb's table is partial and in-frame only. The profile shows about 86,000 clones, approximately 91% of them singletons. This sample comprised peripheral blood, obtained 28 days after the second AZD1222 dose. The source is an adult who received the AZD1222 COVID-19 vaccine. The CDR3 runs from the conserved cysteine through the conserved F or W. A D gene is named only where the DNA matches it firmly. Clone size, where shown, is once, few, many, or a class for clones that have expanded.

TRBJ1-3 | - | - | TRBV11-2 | TGTGCCAGCAGCCCTTCAGGCGCGACTGGAAACACCATATATTTT | CASSPSGATGNTIYF
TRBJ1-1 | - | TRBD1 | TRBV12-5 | TGTGCTGGCGCCCAGGGGGCTAATCGAGCTTTCTTT | CAGAQGANRAFF
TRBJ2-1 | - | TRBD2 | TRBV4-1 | TGCGCCAGCAGCCAAGAGGGGGGGAGGAGCAATGAGCAGTTCTTC | CASSQEGGRSNEQFF
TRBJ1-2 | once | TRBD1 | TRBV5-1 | TGCGCCAGCAGCACGGGACAGAACTATGGCTACACCTTC | CASSTGQNYGYTF
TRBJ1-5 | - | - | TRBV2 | TGTGCCAGCAGTGAAGCGGGGGGTTTGAGTCAGCCCCAGCATTTT | CASSEAGGLSQPQHF
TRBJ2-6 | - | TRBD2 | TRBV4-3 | TGCGCCAGCAGCCAAGATCTTGTTAGCGGGAGCTCTGGGGCCAACGTCCTGACTTTC | CASSQDLVSGSSGANVLTF
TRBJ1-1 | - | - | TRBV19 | TGTGCCAGTAGTACTGCAGACACTGAAGCTTTCTTT | CASSTADTEAFF
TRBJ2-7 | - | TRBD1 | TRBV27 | TGTGCCAGCAGTTTATCCCGGGGACAGATGGAGCAGTACTTC | CASSLSRGQMEQYF
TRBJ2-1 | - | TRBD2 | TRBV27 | TGTGCCAGCAGTTTTGAACTAGCGGGCACCCGCTACCACAATGAGCAGTTCTTC | CASSFELAGTRYHNEQFF
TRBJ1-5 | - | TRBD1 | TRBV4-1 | TGCGCCAGCAGCCAGTCCGGGACAGGGGTTCAGCCCCAGCATTTT | CASSQSGTGVQPQHF
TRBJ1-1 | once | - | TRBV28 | TGTGCCAGCAGTTTGGGTGGGGAAGCTTTCTTT | CASSLGGEAFF
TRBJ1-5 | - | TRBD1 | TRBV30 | TGTGCCTGGAGTGTACAGGGGAATCAGCCCCAGCATTTT | CAWSVQGNQPQHF
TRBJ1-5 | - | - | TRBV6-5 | TGTGCCAGTAGACAGGTCGGATCTAATAGGCACCAGCATTTT | CASRQVGSNRHQHF
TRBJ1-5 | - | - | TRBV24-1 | TGTGCCACCAGTGATTTTGGTCTACGGCCCCAGCATTTT | CATSDFGLRPQHF
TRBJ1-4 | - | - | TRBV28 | TGTGCCAGCAGTTTATCCGCCACCCCGGCGGCAGGGGAGGTAACTAATGAAAAACTGTTTTTT | CASSLSATPAAGEVTNEKLFF
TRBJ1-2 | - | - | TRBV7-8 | TGTGCCAGCAGCCGGAGACTGTATGGCTACACCTTC | CASSRRLYGYTF
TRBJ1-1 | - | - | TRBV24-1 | TGTGCCACCAGTGTTCATGGGACTGAAGCTTTCTTT | CATSVHGTEAFF
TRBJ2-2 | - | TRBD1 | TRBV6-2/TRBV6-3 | TGTGCCAGCACCCCGGGGACAGGGGTTTATGGGGAGCTGTTTTTT | CASTPGTGVYGELFF
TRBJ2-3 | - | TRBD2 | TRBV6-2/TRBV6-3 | TGTGCCAGCAGTTACTCGGGACTAGAGACAGATACGCAGTATTTT | CASSYSGLETDTQYF
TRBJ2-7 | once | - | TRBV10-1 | TGCGCCAGCAGTGACCCGGGCAGCGAGCAGTACTTC | CASSDPGSEQYF
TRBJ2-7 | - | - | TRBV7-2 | TGTGCCAGCAGCTTAACAGGGTTGAATCGGCAGTACTTC | CASSLTGLNRQYF
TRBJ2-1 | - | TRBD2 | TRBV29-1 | TGCAGCGGCGGGGGGAGCTCCTACAATGAGCAGTTCTTC | CSGGGSSYNEQFF